The source of this T cell receptor beta chain is a study of T cell repertoires in cytomegalovirus infection. Study background: Shared public TCR beta signatures pointed to both CMV infection and a matching HLA type.

TCRdb re-called the reads with MiXCR, one entry per CDR3 protein. This table has around 740,000 distinct CDR3 sequences, approximately 40% appearing once. Study-level results: CMV-specific HLA-C-restricted TCR beta clonotypes dominated the ex vivo response. The study identified carriers of CMV plus the relevant HLA from cumulative public TCR beta family frequency.

In its sample, this clonotype was seen many times. Its specificity is not known. The sequenced material came from PBMCs. The sequence was obtained from a human donor in good health (CMV status not recorded). Some clones in this sample may be carry-over from other donors' samples.

This chain's CDR3 is CASSLAAMDIRGANTEAFF. CDR3 coding DNA: TGTGCCAGCAGCTTAGCCGCCATGGACATCAGGGGAGCGAACACTGAAGCTTTCTTT. The J gene is TRBJ1-1, the V gene TRBV7-8; possible D gene TRBD1, 6 bases. The V end was cut by 0 bases, the J end by 1 base, with 21 bases between. This CDR3 contains 19 residues. Germline V CDR1 and CDR2: SGHVS, FQNEAQ.